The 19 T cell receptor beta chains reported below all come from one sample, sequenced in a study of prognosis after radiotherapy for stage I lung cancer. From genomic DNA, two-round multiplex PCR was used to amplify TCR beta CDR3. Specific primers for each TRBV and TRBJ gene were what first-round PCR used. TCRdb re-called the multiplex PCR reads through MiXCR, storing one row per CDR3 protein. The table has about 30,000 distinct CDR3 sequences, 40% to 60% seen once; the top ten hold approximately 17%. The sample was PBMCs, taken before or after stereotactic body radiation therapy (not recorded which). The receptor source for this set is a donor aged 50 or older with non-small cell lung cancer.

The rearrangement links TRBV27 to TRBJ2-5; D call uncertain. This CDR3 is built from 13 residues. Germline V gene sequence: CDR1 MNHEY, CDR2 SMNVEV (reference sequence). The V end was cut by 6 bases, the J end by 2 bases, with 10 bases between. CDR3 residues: CASRPQLQETQYF. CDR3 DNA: TGTGCCAGCAGACCTCAGTTACAAGAGACCCAGTACTTC.

Written as DNA, the CDR3 is TGCAGTGCTAGCCCGGGACCGGGAGGTTCAAATGAGCAGTTCTTC. Translated, it gives CSASPGPGGSNEQFF. V gene TRBV20-1 combines with J gene TRBJ2-1, with 7 nucleotides matching TRBD2. This CDR3 is 15 amino acids long. Trimming removed 3 bases from V and 7 bases from J; junction bases left unmatched: 12. Germline loops: CDR1 DFQATT, CDR2 SNEGSKA (reference sequence).

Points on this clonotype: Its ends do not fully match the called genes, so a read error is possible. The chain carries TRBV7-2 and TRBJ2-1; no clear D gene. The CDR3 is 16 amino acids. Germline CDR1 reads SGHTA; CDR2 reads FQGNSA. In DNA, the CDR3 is TGTGCCAGCAGATTAGTAGAGGACCGCTCCTACAATGAGCAGTTCTTC. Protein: CASRLVEDRSYNEQFF.

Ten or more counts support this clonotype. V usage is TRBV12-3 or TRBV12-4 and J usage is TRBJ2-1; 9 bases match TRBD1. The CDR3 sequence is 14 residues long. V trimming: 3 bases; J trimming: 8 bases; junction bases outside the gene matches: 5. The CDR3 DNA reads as TGTGCCAGCAGTTTCTGGGACAGGGTGGATGAGCAGTTCTTC. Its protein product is CASSFWDRVDEQFF.

The CDR3 DNA is TGCAGCGTTGCCACGGGGTCTGGTTCACCCCTCCACTTT. Its translation: CSVATGSGSPLHF. V and J are TRBV29-1 and TRBJ1-6; no clear D. CDR1 SQVTM and CDR2 ANQGSEA come from the germline V gene. The CDR3 runs 13 residues. The V end was cut by 4 bases, the J end by 9 bases, with 13 bases between. Combining the CDR3 with reference TRBV29-1 and TRBJ1-6 gives the whole variable domain SAVISQKPSRDICQRGTSLTIQCQVDSQVTMMFWYRQQPGQSLTLIATANQGSEATYESGFVIDKFPISRPNLTFSTLTVSNMSPEDSSIYLCSVATGSGSPLHFGNGTRLTVT.

DNA of the CDR3: TGTGCCAGCAGTTACTCGAAAACTAGCGGGGGGAATGAGCAGTTCTTC. As protein: CASSYSKTSGGNEQFF. The chain combines TRBV6-5 with TRBJ2-1, with TRBD2 identical over 12 bases. Germline loops: CDR1 MNHEY, CDR2 SVGAGI. The CDR3 length is 16 residues. V gave up 0 bases and J gave up 7 bases; unmatched junction bases: 4.

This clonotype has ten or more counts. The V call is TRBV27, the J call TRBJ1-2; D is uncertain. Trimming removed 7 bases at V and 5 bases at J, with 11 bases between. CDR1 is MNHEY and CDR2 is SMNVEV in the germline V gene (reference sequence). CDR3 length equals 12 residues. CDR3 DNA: TGTGCCAGCAAGGGCAGTAGATATGGCTACACCTTC. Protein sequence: CASKGSRYGYTF.

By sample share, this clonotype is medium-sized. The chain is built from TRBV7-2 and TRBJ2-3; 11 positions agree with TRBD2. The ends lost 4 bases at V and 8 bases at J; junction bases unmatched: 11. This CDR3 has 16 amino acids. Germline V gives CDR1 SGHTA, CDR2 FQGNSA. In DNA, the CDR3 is TGTGCCAGCAGCTCAACCTTAGCGGGAGGGCCGGGTACGCAGTATTTT. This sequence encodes CASSSTLAGGPGTQYF.

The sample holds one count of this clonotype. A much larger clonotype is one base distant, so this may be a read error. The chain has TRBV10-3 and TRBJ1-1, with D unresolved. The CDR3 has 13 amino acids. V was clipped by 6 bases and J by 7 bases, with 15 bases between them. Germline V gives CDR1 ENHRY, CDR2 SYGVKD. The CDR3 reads CAIRSVQESEAFF. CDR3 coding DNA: TGTGCCATCAGAAGCGTCCAGGAAAGTGAAGCTTTCTTT.

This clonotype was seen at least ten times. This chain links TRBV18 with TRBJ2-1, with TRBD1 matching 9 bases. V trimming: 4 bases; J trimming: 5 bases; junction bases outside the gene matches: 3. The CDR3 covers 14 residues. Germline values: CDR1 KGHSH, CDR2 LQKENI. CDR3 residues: CASSRDREHNEQFF. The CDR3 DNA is TGTGCCAGCTCACGGGACAGGGAGCACAATGAGCAGTTCTTC.

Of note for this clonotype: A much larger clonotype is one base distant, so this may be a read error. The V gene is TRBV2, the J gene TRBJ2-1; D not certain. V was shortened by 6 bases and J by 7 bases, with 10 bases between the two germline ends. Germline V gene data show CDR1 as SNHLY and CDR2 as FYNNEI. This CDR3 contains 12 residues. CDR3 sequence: CASSACRNEQFF. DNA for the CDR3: TGTGCCAGCAGCGCCTGTAGGAATGAGCAGTTCTTC.

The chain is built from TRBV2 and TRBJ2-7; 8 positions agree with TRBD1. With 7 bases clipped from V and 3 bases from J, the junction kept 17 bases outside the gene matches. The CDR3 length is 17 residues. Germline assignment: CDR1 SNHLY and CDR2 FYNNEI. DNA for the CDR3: TGTGCCAGCAATACACCCTCGGGACAGGTGGCGAGCTACGAGCAGTACTTC. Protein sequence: CASNTPSGQVASYEQYF.

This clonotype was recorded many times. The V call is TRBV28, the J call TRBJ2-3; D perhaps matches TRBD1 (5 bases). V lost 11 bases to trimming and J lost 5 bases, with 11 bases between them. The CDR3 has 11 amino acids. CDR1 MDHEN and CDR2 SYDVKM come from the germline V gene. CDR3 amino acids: CAFQRGDTQYF. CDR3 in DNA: TGTGCCTTCCAAAGGGGAGATACGCAGTATTTT.

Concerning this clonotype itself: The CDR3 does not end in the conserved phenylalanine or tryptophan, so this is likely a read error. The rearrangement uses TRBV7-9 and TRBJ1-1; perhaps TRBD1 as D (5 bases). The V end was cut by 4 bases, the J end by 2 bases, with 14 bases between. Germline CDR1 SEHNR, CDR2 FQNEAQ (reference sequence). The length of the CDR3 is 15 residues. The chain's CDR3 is CASSYSWGENTEAFL. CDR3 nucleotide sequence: TGTGCCAGCAGCTACTCGTGGGGGGAAAACACTGAAGCTTTCCTT.

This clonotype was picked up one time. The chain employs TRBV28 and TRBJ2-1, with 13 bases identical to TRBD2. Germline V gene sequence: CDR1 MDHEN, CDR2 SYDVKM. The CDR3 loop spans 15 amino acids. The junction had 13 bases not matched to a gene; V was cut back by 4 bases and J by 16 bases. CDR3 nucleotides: TGTGCCAGCAGTTGGGGACTAGCGGGGATCAATGATCATTTCTTC. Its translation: CASSWGLAGINDHFF.

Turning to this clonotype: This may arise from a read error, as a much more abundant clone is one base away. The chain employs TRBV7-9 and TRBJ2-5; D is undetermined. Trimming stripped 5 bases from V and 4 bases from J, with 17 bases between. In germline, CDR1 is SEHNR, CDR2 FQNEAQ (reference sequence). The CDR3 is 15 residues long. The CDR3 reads CASSPRRFGLETQYF. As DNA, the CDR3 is TGTGCCAGCAGCCCCAGGCGGTTCGGCCTAGAGACCCAGTACTTC.

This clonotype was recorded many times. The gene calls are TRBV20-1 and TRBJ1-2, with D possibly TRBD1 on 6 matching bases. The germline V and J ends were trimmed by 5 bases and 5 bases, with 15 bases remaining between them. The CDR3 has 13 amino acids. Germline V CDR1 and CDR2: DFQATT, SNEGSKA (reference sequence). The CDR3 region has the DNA TGCAGTGCTTGGGACATCTCATCATATGGCTACACCTTC. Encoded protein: CSAWDISSYGYTF.

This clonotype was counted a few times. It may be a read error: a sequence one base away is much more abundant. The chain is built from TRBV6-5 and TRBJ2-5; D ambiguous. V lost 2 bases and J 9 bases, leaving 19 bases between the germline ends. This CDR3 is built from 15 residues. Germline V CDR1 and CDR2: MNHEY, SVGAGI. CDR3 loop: CASSYISVGLGAQYF. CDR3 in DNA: TGTGCCAGCAGTTACATTTCAGTGGGCCTTGGGGCCCAGTACTTC.

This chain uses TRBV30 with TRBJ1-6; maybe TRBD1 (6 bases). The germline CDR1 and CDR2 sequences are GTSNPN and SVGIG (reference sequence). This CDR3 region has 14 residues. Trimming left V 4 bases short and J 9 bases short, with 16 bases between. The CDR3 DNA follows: TGTGCCTGGACTATCGGCAGGGGAGCTTCACCCCTCCACTTT. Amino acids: CAWTIGRGASPLHF.